The entry below describes one TCR beta chain. This clone was counted only a few times. Its recognized antigen is unknown. Base qualities are not provided; no much larger clone lies one nucleotide away. The record originates from a study of cytomegalovirus exposure and HLA in healthy donors (dated by TCRdb to about 2017). Regarding the research as a whole: An earlier analysis of some 620 of the donors reported over 250 Gb of sequence data and 117 million unique TCR beta sequences obtained from roughly 180 million T cells. The study combined high-throughput TCR immunosequencing, statistical association of individual TCRs with disease status, and machine learning to predict cytomegalovirus infection status. The aim of the study was to test whether cataloging public T cell receptors could identify signatures of past pathogen exposure. Using immunosequencing, the study profiled T cell repertoires from roughly 650 subjects and related those repertoires to cytomegalovirus serostatus. An earlier analysis of several hundred of the donors applied high-throughput TCR beta sequencing to assess whether each TCR beta V gene segment acted as functional or pseudogenic. Among some 410 genotyped donors of the cohort, an average of approximately 220,000 unique TCR beta nucleotide sequences was sequenced per donor, of which about 20% were non-productive. Every repertoire in the discovery cohort had been generated on one and the same sequencing platform. The genetic ancestry cluster associated with self-reported Caucasian donors included roughly four fifths of the roughly 410 genotyped donors. A later analysis re-examined previously published TCR beta repertoires from several hundred donors and added high-resolution HLA genotyping to investigate patterns of TCR occurrence. In the later analysis, no new phenotypic data were used to find candidate immune exposures; instead, reliance was placed on TCR beta sequences and their occurrence across donors. Several DR-DQ haplotypes were treated as single units for association and clustering because of strong linkage in the cohort. Donor age, sex, ethnicity and CMV serostatus were compiled alongside the repertoire data. Approximately 300 gigabases of sequencing data and approximately 92 million unique TCR sequences made up an early release that covered around 640 HLA-typed donors. A later genetic analysis used genome-wide SNP genotypes for about 60% of the 666 donors, treating that subset as a discovery cohort. Besides the first cohort of around 670 subjects, a separate validation cohort made up of roughly 120 different subjects was used. Typing coverage varied by locus: roughly 629-630 donors for A, B, C, DRB1 and DQB1; under 550 for DQA1; more than 600 for DPA1; roughly 470 for DPB1. HLA typing included class I and class II loci at four-digit resolution.

V drops 4 bases and J drops 5 bases, leaving 15 bases in between. The CDR3 starts with the cysteine, ends with the phenylalanine, and has 14 residues. Just CDR3 DNA is preserved here, 42 bases in frame from base 1. As encoded in the germline V gene, CDR1 is SGHRS while CDR2 is YFSETQ. Findings and caveats that apply to the study as a whole: At a false discovery rate of 0.05, a later analysis linked about 16,000 TCR beta sequences to specific HLA alleles. A further reported finding was that TCR beta sequences accurately predicted the HLA-A and HLA-B alleles for most subjects in the first cohort. For the cohort, immune exposure information was limited to CMV serostatus. The authors suggested that the approach could potentially be extended to other disease states and immunological phenotypes. Sequencing depth was assumed to be roughly uniform across donors in the presence/absence analyses, though that assumption may not hold. A few of the identified cytomegalovirus-associated TCR beta chains were confirmed in vitro to be specific for cytomegalovirus antigens. An association between a missense DCLRE1C variant and V-gene and J-gene trimming of TCR beta chains was found in a later genetic analysis and replicated in an independent cohort. A later analysis reported that several top co-occurrence clusters appeared linked to parvovirus B19, influenza, CMV and Epstein-Barr virus. When HLA alleles, especially DR and DQ, strongly co-occurred, TCR associations were difficult to assign to individual alleles. A cluster of highly shared sequence variants was judged likely to be a technical artifact of the sequencing pipeline. In a later analysis, the rate of TCR association differed among HLA loci, with DRB1 alleles having the most associated TCRs and HLA-C alleles having the fewest. In a later genetic analysis, fewer N-insertions in productive TCRs were reported among donors in an Asian-associated ancestry cluster than the roughly 700-donor mean. While some public TCRs were present in many individuals, most TCR sequences turned up only very rarely across donors. The classifier was reported to diagnose cytomegalovirus status with high specificity and sensitivity in both the original and validation cohorts. Linkage disequilibrium might explain the correlated functional status among segregating V segments, but an unknown experimental factor could not be excluded. Some 16 rarely observed V segments, including chromosome 9 orphons, were excluded from the earlier analysis of several hundred of the donors because counts were too low. Because HLA typing was missing for some donors at each locus, association tests included only the typed subset. Some IMGT-functional V segments, including TRBV6-2 and TRBV6-3, could not be told apart with the 87-base-pair reads, so those segments were excluded. In the study, approximately 160 TCR beta chains were listed as associated with cytomegalovirus. Compared with equally common non-associated chains, HLA-associated TCR beta chains in a later analysis were more clonally expanded and had lower generation probabilities. An earlier analysis of 450 to 750 of the donors showed that most TCR beta V segments appeared in productive rearrangements either about 90% or about 30% of the time, which broadly matched IMGT annotations. A later analysis found that most CMV-associated TCR beta chains appeared HLA-restricted, with HLA associations seemingly driven largely by CMV exposure. Only TCR beta chains were sequenced in this cohort, and the absence of alpha or paired-chain data limited detectable features.

Receptor amplification or capture employed the immunoSEQ multiplex PCR assay. For the multiplex PCR, a mixture combining 60 forward primers for TCR Vbeta segments and 13 reverse primers for TCR Jbeta segments was used. The CDR3 region of rearranged TCR beta genes was amplified from genomic DNA by a multiplex PCR assay. The amplified TCR beta libraries were sequenced on the Illumina HiSeq System as 87-base-pair reads. Under the source paper's analysis protocol: In a later analysis, some 80 million unique TCR beta chains were counted across the approximately 620 repertoires, and some 10 million of these chains were shared by at least two donors. To remove PCR and sequencing errors, raw reads were error-corrected and collapsed into unique sequences using a nearest-neighbor algorithm that merged closely related sequences. CDR3 sequences were aligned to IMGT reference sequences to assign V, D and J gene segments. Each retained sequence needed at least a six-nucleotide match to both a V gene segment and a J gene segment. A rearrangement was called productive if the CDR3 had no stop codons and remained in frame with V and J, and every other rearrangement was called non-productive. CDR3 was defined according to IMGT convention as the region running from the second conserved V-encoded cysteine to the conserved J-encoded phenylalanine. The earlier analysis of 500 to 650 of the donors excluded any sequence lacking an unambiguous match to a single V gene segment. An earlier analysis of approximately 590 of the donors called V segments functional above 56.7% productive rearrangements and segregating when the between-donor standard deviation exceeded 5%. To diagnose cytomegalovirus status from the catalog of TCR beta chain sequences, a statistical classification framework was built. A later analysis assigned V and J genes by comparing TCR nucleotide sequences with IMGT/GENE-DB human TR gene sequences. A later analysis assigned CDR3 sequences and most-parsimonious VDJ recombination scenarios with the TCRdist pipeline. In a later analysis, every TCR beta chain was defined by the combination of its CDR3 amino acid sequence and its V-gene family, and reads without a unique V-gene family were dropped. A later analysis removed 500 to 650 highly shared, low-generation-probability nucleotide sequences to deal with suspected cross-contamination and a sequencing artifact. A later analysis calculated a clonal expansion index for each public chain from normalized within-repertoire ranks of inferred template counts. In a later analysis, generation probabilities were computed using a VDJ recombination model fitted to out-of-frame rearrangements, and the results were checked against IGoR. In a later analysis, hypergeometric tests were used to score TCR-TCR, TCR-HLA and TCR-CMV co-occurrence, with a repertoire-size bias correction applied to TCR pairs. In a later analysis, false discovery rates were estimated by permuting HLA or CMV assignments 20 times. In a later analysis, co-occurring TCRs were grouped using DBSCAN, with TCRdist sequence similarity added in when clustering inside HLA-allele-positive subsets. Repertoires with fewer than 30,000 or more than 120,000 public chains, plus five repertoires with anomalous nucleotide sharing, were excluded from co-occurrence clustering. The table was pulled from immuneACCESS by TCRdb, which kept in-frame rearrangements only. Such tables lose some clones; where checked, under half of the loss comes from unresolved V genes, and the rest has no known cause. V and J calls and clone size are those listed in that table; D and trimming were worked out from the DNA. The sample table lists over 150,000 clones, roughly three quarters of them with a count of one. The top ten constitute more than 1.2% of the sample.

The cohort comprised hundreds of healthy bone marrow donors. At the time of sampling, every cohort member was nominally healthy, though immune exposures that went unrecorded were likely present. The donor tested CMV seronegative and was one of the 352 seronegative cohort members. Every donor gave a peripheral blood sample, and the peripheral blood mononuclear cells from that sample were used for TCR beta sequencing. Genomic DNA was extracted from the blood cell samples with the Qiagen DNeasy Blood Extraction Kit. The chain uses TRBV5-1 and TRBJ2-5; TRBD2 is perhaps the D gene, given 5 matching bases. The origin of this receptor is a man in his 60s in good health and CMV-seronegative. Sample: PBMCs. The CDR3 loop reads CASSMNHPGETQYF. The DNA is as follows: TGCGCCAGCAGCATGAACCATCCGGGGGAGACCCAGTACTTC. The reference TRBV5-1 and TRBJ2-5 proteins fill in what lies around the CDR3, so the full variable domain reads KAGVTQTPRYLIKTRGQQVTLSCSPISGHRSVSWYQQTPGQGLQFLFEYFSETQRNKGNFPGRFSGRQFSNSRSEMNVSTLELGDSALYLCASSMNHPGETQYFGPGTRLLVL.